This T cell receptor beta chain was identified during a study of shared clonotypes between healthy human individuals. TCRdb's copy holds only in-frame clones and misses some; the assay was immunoSEQ multiplex PCR. Of 2 million to 3 million clones in the sample, 93% were seen once. The CDR3 has 12 residues. Germline CDR1 and CDR2: SEHNR and FQNEAQ (reference sequence). The ends were cut back, 3 bases at V and 15 bases at J, with 15 bases in the middle. This TCR was recovered from a man between 18 and 35 years old in good health. Some clones in this sample may be carry-over from other donors' samples. Material: naive CD4+ T cells from PBMCs. This sample's subset: CD45RA+ positively selected. The V and J genes are TRBV7-9 and TRBJ2-1, with D hard to call. In nucleotides, the CDR3 is TGTGCCAGCAGCTTGCGCGAGGCTGCGGTGTTCTTC. This translates into CASSLREAAVFF.